This T cell receptor beta chain originates from a study of blood T cell repertoires in COVID-19. Trimming took 4 bases from V and 3 from J; bases not matched to a gene: 8. Germline CDR1 ENHRY, CDR2 SYGVKD. The CDR3 length is 16 residues. Sequenced by immunoSEQ multiplex PCR; TCRdb stores in-frame clones only, minus some. The sample consists of about 140,000 clones, about 77% of them appearing once. This chain uses TRBV10-3 with TRBJ1-2, with TRBD1 matching over 10 bases. Sequences were obtained from peripheral blood. This receptor was identified in a woman aged 50 to 65 with active or convalescent COVID-19. The CDR3 loop reads CAISGPGQGSDYGYTF. CDR3 sequence (DNA): TGTGCCATCAGTGGTCCGGGACAGGGGAGCGACTATGGCTACACCTTC.